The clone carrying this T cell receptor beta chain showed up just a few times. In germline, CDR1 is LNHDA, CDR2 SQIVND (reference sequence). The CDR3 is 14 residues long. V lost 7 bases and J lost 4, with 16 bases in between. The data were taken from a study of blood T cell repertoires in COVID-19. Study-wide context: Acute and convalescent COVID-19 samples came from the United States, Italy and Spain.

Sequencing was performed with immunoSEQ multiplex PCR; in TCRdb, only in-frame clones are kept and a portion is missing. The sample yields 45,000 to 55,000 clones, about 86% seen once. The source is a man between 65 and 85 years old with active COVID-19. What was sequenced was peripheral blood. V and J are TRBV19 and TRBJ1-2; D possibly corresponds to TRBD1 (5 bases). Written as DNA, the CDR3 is TGTGCCAGTATGCCACCAGGGACTGGCTATGGCTACACCTTC. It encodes CASMPPGTGYGYTF.